Below, 2 T cell receptor beta chains from the same sample are listed, as sequenced in a study of immune evolution from preneoplasia to lung adenocarcinoma. Profiling relied on immunoSEQ multiplex PCR, and the TCRdb table lists in-frame clones only, not all of them. This table has 4,500 to 5,500 clones, 78% appearing once. The material sequenced was FFPE adjacent normal lung tissue. Source of these receptors: a donor at least 70 years old with lung adenocarcinoma.

The gene calls are TRBV9 and TRBJ2-2, with 12 bases lining up with TRBD1. Trimming at V came to 3 bases and at J to 6 bases, leaving 6 bases not matched to a gene. The CDR3 loop spans 16 amino acids. Germline V gene data show CDR1 as SGDLS and CDR2 as YYNGEE. The DNA of the CDR3 is TGTGCCAGCAGCGCAACCGGGACAGGGGGCCCCGGGGAGCTGTTTTTT. This encodes CASSATGTGGPGELFF.

The chain employs TRBV10-3 and TRBJ1-1, with TRBD1 as a possible D gene (5 bases). CDR3 length: 15 amino acids. CDR1 ENHRY and CDR2 SYGVKD come from the germline V gene. The V and J ends lost 0 bases and 11 bases respectively, with 19 bases between them. CDR3 in amino acids: CAISESRGGASTAFF. The CDR3 DNA is TGTGCCATCAGTGAGTCGAGGGGAGGGGCTTCTACGGCTTTCTTT.